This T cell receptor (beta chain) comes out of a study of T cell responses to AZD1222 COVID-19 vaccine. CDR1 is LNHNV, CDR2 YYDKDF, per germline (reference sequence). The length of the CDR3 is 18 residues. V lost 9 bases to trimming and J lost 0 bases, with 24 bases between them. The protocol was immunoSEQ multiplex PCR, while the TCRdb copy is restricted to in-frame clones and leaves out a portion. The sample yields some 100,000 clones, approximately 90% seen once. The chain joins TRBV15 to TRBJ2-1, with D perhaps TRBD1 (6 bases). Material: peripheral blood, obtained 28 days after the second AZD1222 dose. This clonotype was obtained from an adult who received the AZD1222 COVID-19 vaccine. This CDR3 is CATQLRDTYLSSYNEQFF. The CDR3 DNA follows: TGTGCCACTCAACTCCGGGACACCTACCTGAGCTCCTACAATGAGCAGTTCTTC.